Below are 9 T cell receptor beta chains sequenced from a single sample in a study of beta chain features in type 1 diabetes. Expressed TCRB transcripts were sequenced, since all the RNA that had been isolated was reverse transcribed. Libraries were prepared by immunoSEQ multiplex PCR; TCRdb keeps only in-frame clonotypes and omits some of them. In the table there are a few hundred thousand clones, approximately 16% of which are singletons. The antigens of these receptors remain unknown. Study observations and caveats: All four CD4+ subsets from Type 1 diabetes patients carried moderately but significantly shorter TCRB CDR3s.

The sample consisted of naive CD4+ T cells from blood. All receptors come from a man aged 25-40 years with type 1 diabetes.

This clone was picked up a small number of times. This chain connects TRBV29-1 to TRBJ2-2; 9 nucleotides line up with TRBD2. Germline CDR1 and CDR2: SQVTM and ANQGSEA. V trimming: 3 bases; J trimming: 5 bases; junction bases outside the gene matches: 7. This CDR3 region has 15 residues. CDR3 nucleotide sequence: TGCAGCGTTGAGAGATTAGCGGGAGTAACCGGGGAGCTGTTTTTT. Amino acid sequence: CSVERLAGVTGELFF.

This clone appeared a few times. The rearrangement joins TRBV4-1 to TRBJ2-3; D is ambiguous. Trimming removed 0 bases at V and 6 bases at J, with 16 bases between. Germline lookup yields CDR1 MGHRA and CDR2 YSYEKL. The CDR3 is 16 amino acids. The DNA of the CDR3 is TGCGCCAGCAGCCAAGAGGGCGCTCCGTTGGGGGATACGCAGTATTTT. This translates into CASSQEGAPLGDTQYF.

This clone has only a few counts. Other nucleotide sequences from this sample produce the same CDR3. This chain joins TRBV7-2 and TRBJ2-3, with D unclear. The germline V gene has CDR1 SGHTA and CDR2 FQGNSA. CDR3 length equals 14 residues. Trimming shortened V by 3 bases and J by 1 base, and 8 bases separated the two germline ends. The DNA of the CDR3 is TGTGCCAGCAGCTTGGCCCTGGGCACAGATACGCAGTATTTT. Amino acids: CASSLALGTDTQYF. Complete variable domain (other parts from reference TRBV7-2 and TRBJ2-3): GAGVSQSPSNKVTEKGKDVELRCDPISGHTALYWYRQSLGQGLEFLIYFQGNSAPDKSGLPSDRFSAERTGGSVSTLTIQRTQQEDSAVYLCASSLALGTDTQYFGPGTRLTVL.

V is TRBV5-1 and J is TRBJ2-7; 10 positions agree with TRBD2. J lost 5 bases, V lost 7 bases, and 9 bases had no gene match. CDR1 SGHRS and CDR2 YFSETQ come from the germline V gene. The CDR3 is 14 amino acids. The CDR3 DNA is TGCGCCAGCGCAACGGCTAGCGGGAGCGACGAGCAGTACTTC. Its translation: CASATASGSDEQYF.

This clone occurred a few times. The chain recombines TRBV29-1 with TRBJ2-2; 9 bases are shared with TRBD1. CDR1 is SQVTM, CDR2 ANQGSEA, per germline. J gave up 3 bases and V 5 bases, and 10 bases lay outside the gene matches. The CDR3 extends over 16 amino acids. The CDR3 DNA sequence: TGCAGCGTTAAACAGGGGGCGACTTTCCACACCGGGGAGCTGTTTTTT. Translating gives CSVKQGATFHTGELFF.

The CDR3 region has the DNA TGCAGCGTTGTGCGACGACAGGGGCCGAACCTCTCCTACGAGCAGTACTTC. Its protein product is CSVVRRQGPNLSYEQYF. The chain couples TRBV29-1 to TRBJ2-7, with 8 bases aligning to TRBD1. CDR1 is SQVTM and CDR2 is ANQGSEA in the germline V gene. Trimming at V came to 4 bases and at J to 0 bases, leaving 14 bases not matched to a gene. The CDR3 totals 17 residues.

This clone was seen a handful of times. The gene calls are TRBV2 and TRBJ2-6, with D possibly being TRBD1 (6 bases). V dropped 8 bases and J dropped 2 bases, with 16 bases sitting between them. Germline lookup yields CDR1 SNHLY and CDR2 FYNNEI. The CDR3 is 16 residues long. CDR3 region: CASDRTLGAGANVLTF. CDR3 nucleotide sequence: TGTGCCAGCGACAGGACCCTAGGGGCTGGGGCCAACGTCCTGACTTTC.

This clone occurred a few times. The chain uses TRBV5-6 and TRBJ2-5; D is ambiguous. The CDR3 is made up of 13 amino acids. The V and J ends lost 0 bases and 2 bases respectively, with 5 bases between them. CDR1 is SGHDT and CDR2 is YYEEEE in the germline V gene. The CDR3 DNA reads TGTGCCAGCAGCTTGGGGCGGCAAGAGACCCAGTACTTC. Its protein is CASSLGRQETQYF. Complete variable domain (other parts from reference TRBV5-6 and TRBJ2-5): DAGVTQSPTHLIKTRGQQVTLRCSPKSGHDTVSWYQQALGQGPQFIFQYYEEEERQRGNFPDRFSGHQFPNYSSELNVNALLLGDSALYLCASSLGRQETQYFGPGTRLLVL.

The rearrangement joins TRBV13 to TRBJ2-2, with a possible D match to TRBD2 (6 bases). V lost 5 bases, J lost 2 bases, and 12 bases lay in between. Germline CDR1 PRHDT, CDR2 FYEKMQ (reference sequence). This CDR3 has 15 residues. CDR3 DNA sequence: TGTGCCAGCAGCCACGGGAGCGGCAACACCGGGGAGCTGTTTTTT. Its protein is CASSHGSGNTGELFF.